What follows are 24 T cell receptor beta chains derived from one specimen sequenced in a study of OX40 agonist ivuxolimab in advanced cancers. Libraries were prepared by immunoSEQ multiplex PCR; TCRdb keeps only in-frame clonotypes and omits some of them. The sample records some 39,000 clones, around nine tenths being singletons. The sample here was CD4+ or CD8+ T cells sorted from blood, taken in a trial of the OX40 agonist ivuxolimab. The origin of the receptors is an adult with an advanced solid tumor such as melanoma, head and neck, liver or kidney cancer.

CDR3 sequence reads: CASSPSMNTEAFF. The DNA for the CDR3 is TGTGCCAGCTCACCTAGCATGAACACTGAAGCTTTCTTT. The chain uses TRBV18 and TRBJ1-1; D ambiguous. The V end was cut by 3 bases, the J end by 0 bases, with 5 bases between. There are 13 residues in the CDR3. The V gene's germline CDR1 is KGHSH and CDR2 LQKENI.

The chain recombines TRBV4-1 with TRBJ2-1; no definite D call. Germline-derived CDR1 and CDR2 are MGHRA and YSYEKL. Trimming stripped 0 bases from V and 5 bases from J, with 5 bases between. This CDR3 region has 13 residues. CDR3 DNA: TGCGCCAGCAGCCAAGAATTCCACAATGAGCAGTTCTTC. It specifies CASSQEFHNEQFF.

This clone was seen a handful of times. The CDR3 DNA follows: TGCGCCAGCAGCCGGACGGGACTCTACGAGCAGTACTTC. Amino acid sequence: CASSRTGLYEQYF. The chain carries TRBV5-1 and TRBJ2-7; TRBD2 is a possible D gene (6 bases). V lost 4 bases to trimming and J lost 3 bases, with 11 bases between them. This CDR3 spans 13 amino acids. Germline values: CDR1 SGHRS, CDR2 YFSETQ.

This chain uses TRBV21-1 with TRBJ1-5; the table gives TRBD1 as D, unverified against the DNA. TRBV21-1 is labeled a pseudogene. This CDR3 is built from 22 residues. CDR3 amino acids: CASSSLPPHRDRGVGSNQPQHF. Here the CDR3 DNA reads TGTGCCAGCAGCTCCCTACCCCCTCACCGGGACAGGGGCGTAGGTAGCAATCAGCCCCAGCATTTT.

The CDR3 sequence is CASSLTTGSETQYF. The CDR3 DNA reads as TGTGCCAGCAGCTTAACAACAGGGTCGGAGACCCAGTACTTC. The chain combines TRBV7-3 with TRBJ2-5, with a tentative D call TRBD1 (6 bases). CDR1 is SGHTA and CDR2 is FQGTGA in the germline V gene. V lost 0 bases and J lost 5, with 10 bases in between. The CDR3 covers 14 residues.

This clone was seen only a few times. The V call is TRBV27, the J call TRBJ2-7; maybe TRBD1 (6 bases). Germline V gene data show CDR1 as MNHEY and CDR2 as SMNVEV (reference sequence). The CDR3 has 14 amino acids. Trimming removed 5 bases from V and 0 bases from J, with 11 bases in between. CDR3 region: CASSRWDNSYEQYF. DNA of the CDR3: TGTGCCAGCAGTCGGTGGGACAACTCCTACGAGCAGTACTTC.

The genes are TRBV7-9 and TRBJ2-1, with TRBD2 identical over 10 bases. The CDR3 sequence is 15 residues long. CDR1 and CDR2 from the germline V gene are SEHNR and FQNEAQ (reference sequence). J lost 5 bases, V lost 0 bases, and 1 base had no gene match. The CDR3 nucleotides are TGTGCCAGCAGCTTAGCCGGACTAGCGGACAATGAGCAGTTCTTC. This translates into CASSLAGLADNEQFF. The full variable domain, its missing parts supplied by reference TRBV7-9 and TRBJ2-1, is DTGVSQNPRHKITKRGQNVTFRCDPISEHNRLYWYRQTLGQGPEFLTYFQNEAQLEKSRLLSDRFSAERPKGSFSTLEIQRTEQGDSAMYLCASSLAGLADNEQFFGPGTRLTVL.

The CDR3, as DNA: TGTGCCACTGCGGGCAGTCAAGCGCCTTCATCCTACGAGCAGTACTTC. As protein: CATAGSQAPSSYEQYF. J is TRBJ2-5 and V is TRBV2; D possibly corresponds to TRBD2 (5 bases). The DNA matches TRBJ2-7 better at its end, which makes the J call doubtful. This CDR3 is built from 16 residues. The germline CDR1 and CDR2 sequences are SNHLY and FYNNEI.

V and J are TRBV28 and TRBJ1-5; tentative D call: TRBD1 (5 bases). The CDR3 consists of 15 residues. Germline-derived CDR1 and CDR2 are MDHEN and SYDVKM. Trimming took 3 bases from V and 6 from J, leaving 15 bases between them. The CDR3 is CASSFYQGSGQPQHF. CDR3 bases: TGTGCCAGCAGTTTTTATCAGGGATCCGGTCAGCCCCAGCATTTT.

This rearrangement joins TRBV27 to TRBJ1-5; D is unresolved. Germline V gene data show CDR1 as MNHEY and CDR2 as SMNVEV (reference sequence). The CDR3 runs 14 residues. V dropped 5 bases and J dropped 0 bases, with 8 bases sitting between them. The CDR3 DNA sequence: TGTGCCAGCAGTCCCAAGTATAGCAATCAGCCCCAGCATTTT. Translation gives CASSPKYSNQPQHF.

J is TRBJ2-1 and V is TRBV29-1; D is undetermined. This CDR3 spans 12 amino acids. Germline V gene data show CDR1 as SQVTM and CDR2 as ANQGSEA. Deletions cut 4 bases from V and 3 bases from J, with 7 bases between. Written as DNA, the CDR3 is TGCAGCGTTGGCGGCTTCTACAATGAGCAGTTCTTC. It translates to CSVGGFYNEQFF.

V gene TRBV5-1 combines with J gene TRBJ1-4, with 8 positions matching TRBD1. Per germline, CDR1 SGHRS and CDR2 YFSETQ. The CDR3 length is 18 residues. Trimming at V came to 4 bases and at J to 4 bases, leaving 15 bases not matched to a gene. The CDR3 here is CASSGALDRGPFNEKLFF. DNA for the CDR3: TGCGCCAGCAGCGGGGCCCTCGACAGGGGCCCATTTAATGAAAAACTGTTTTTT.

The chain combines TRBV15 with TRBJ1-6; unclear D gene. V lost 5 bases and J lost 6, with 5 bases in between. CDR1 is LNHNV, CDR2 YYDKDF, per germline (reference sequence). The CDR3 length is 12 residues. The DNA for the CDR3 is TGTGCCACCAGCGCTGTTAATTCACCCCTCCACTTT. Translation: CATSAVNSPLHF.

V usage is TRBV5-1 and J usage is TRBJ1-5; tentatively, D is TRBD1 (5 bases). The CDR3 contains 13 residues. Trimming took off 0 bases at V and 6 bases at J, with 7 bases between the two ends. Germline V gene data show CDR1 as SGHRS and CDR2 as YFSETQ. The CDR3 nucleotides read TGCGCCAGCAGCTTGGAGGGGACTCAGCCCCAGCATTTT. This codes for CASSLEGTQPQHF.

J is TRBJ2-3 and V is TRBV30, with 11 bases aligning to TRBD1. Germline lookup yields CDR1 GTSNPN and CDR2 SVGIG (reference sequence). The CDR3 is 14 residues long. With V trimmed by 5 bases and J by 3 bases, 4 bases remained unmatched. The CDR3 nucleotides read TGTGCCTGGGGACAGGGGGCTTTTACAGATACGCAGTATTTT. Amino acids: CAWGQGAFTDTQYF. The whole variable domain, remainder taken from reference TRBV30 and TRBJ2-3, is SQTIHQWPATLVQPVGSPLSLECTVEGTSNPNLYWYRQAAGRGLQLLFYSVGIGQISSEVPQNLSASRPQDRQFILSSKKLLLSDSGFYLCAWGQGAFTDTQYFGPGTRLTVL.

The rearrangement uses TRBV27 and TRBJ2-4; D call uncertain. There are 11 residues in the CDR3. The V gene lost 5 bases and the J gene lost 6 bases, with 5 bases spanning the gap. Germline-derived CDR1 and CDR2 are MNHEY and SMNVEV (reference sequence). CDR3 loop: CASSPGNIQYF. The CDR3 nucleotides read TGTGCCAGCAGTCCTGGAAACATTCAGTACTTC.

The CDR3 protein is CASSSWGQASYEQYF. The CDR3 DNA sequence: TGTGCCAGCAGCTCATGGGGACAGGCCTCCTACGAGCAGTACTTC. V gene TRBV7-9 combines with J gene TRBJ2-7; 8 bases agree with TRBD1. CDR3 size: 15 residues. Germline CDR1 reads SEHNR; CDR2 reads FQNEAQ (reference sequence). J gave up 0 bases and V 4 bases, and 5 bases lay outside the gene matches.

This rearrangement joins TRBV2 to TRBJ1-3; D not certain. The CDR3 has 16 residues. Germline CDR1 reads SNHLY; CDR2 reads FYNNEI. V gave up 7 bases and J gave up 0 bases, with 16 bases separating them. CDR3 nucleotides: TGTGCCAGCAAGATACGACAATGGCGCTCTGGAAACACCATATATTTT. Amino acid sequence: CASKIRQWRSGNTIYF.

The chain combines TRBV7-2 with TRBJ1-3, with D unresolved. The V gene's germline CDR1 is SGHTA and CDR2 FQGNSA. Trimming pared 2 bases from V and 0 bases from J, leaving 11 bases between. The CDR3 runs 16 residues. The CDR3 nucleotides read TGTGCCAGCAGCTTACATATGGGGTCCTCTGGAAACACCATATATTTT. Its protein product is CASSLHMGSSGNTIYF.

The J gene is TRBJ2-1, the V gene TRBV7-9; D is possibly TRBD1 (6 bases). This CDR3 is 13 amino acids long. Germline V gives CDR1 SEHNR, CDR2 FQNEAQ (reference sequence). Trimming took off 2 bases at V and 9 bases at J, with 11 bases between the two ends. Here the CDR3 DNA reads TGTGCCAGCAGCTTATCAGGGGCCCCTGAGCAGTTCTTC. This codes for CASSLSGAPEQFF.

The gene calls are TRBV27 and TRBJ2-7; 8 nucleotides match TRBD1. CDR3 size: 15 residues. After removal of 6 bases from V and 2 bases from J, the junction contained 9 bases not matched to a gene. The V gene's germline CDR1 is MNHEY and CDR2 SMNVEV (reference sequence). The CDR3 here is CASRPSGQGPYEQYF. The CDR3 DNA follows: TGTGCCAGCAGGCCCTCAGGACAGGGCCCCTACGAGCAGTACTTC.

The chain joins TRBV28 to TRBJ2-1, with 11 bases matching TRBD2. The germline V gene has CDR1 MDHEN and CDR2 SYDVKM. Trimming at V came to 6 bases and at J to 8 bases, leaving 9 bases not matched to a gene. The CDR3 consists of 15 residues. CDR3: CASRLLAGAFYEQFF. CDR3 bases: TGTGCCAGCAGATTACTAGCGGGAGCGTTCTATGAGCAGTTCTTC. Together with reference TRBV28 and TRBJ2-1, the CDR3 gives the full variable domain: DVKVTQSSRYLVKRTGEKVFLECVQDMDHENMFWYRQDPGLGLRLIYFSYDVKMKEKGDIPEGYSVSREKKERFSLILESASTNQTSMYLCASRLLAGAFYEQFFGPGTRLTVL.

The chain couples TRBV2 to TRBJ2-1; the match to TRBD1 covers 10 bases. The CDR3 has 13 residues. J lost 6 bases, V lost 6 bases, and 2 bases had no gene match. Germline assignment: CDR1 SNHLY and CDR2 FYNNEI. This CDR3 reads CASSRTGGNEQFF. The CDR3 region has the DNA TGTGCCAGCAGCCGGACAGGGGGCAATGAGCAGTTCTTC.

The V and J genes are TRBV9 and TRBJ2-5; 7 positions match TRBD1. The J call is uncertain, as TRBJ2-7 better fits the DNA end. The CDR3 sequence is 16 residues long. Germline V lookup: CDR1 SGDLS, CDR2 YYNGEE. The CDR3 coding sequence is TGTGCCAGCAGCGTAGGCCACCGGGACAGTACCTACGAGCAGTACTTC. This encodes CASSVGHRDSTYEQYF.